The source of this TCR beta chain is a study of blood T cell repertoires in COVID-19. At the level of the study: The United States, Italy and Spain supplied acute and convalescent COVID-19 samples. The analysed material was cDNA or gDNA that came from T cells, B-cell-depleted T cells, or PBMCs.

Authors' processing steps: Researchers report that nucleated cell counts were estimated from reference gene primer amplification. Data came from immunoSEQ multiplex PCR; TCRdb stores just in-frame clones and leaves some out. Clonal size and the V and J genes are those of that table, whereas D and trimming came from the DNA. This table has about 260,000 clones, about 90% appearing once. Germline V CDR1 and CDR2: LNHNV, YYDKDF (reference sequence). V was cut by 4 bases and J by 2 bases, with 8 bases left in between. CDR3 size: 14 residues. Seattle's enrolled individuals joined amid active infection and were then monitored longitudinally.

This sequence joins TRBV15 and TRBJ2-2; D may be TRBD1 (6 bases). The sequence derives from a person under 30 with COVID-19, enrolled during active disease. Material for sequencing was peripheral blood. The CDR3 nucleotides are TGTGCCACCAGCAAGGACAGAAACACCGGGGAGCTGTTTTTT. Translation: CATSKDRNTGELFF.